This T cell receptor (beta chain) emerged from a study of read filtering for tumor transcriptome and immune sequencing. Study-level background: Patients were 17 to 20 male and approximately 15 female, mean age around 70 years, range 47 to 80. After DNase treatment, RNA was made into whole-transcriptome libraries. General study results and limits: Around 85% of IR-seq clonotypes had one read, totaling roughly 3.5% of reads; RNA-seq: 74.6% and 44.6%.

The library was built from about 370 ng RNA with molecular barcoded adaptors for alpha/delta and beta/gamma chains. A single record per CDR3 protein comes from TCRdb applying MiXCR to the reads. The sample has approximately 90,000 distinct CDR3 sequences; 20% to 25% are singletons. Sampling of bone marrow took place during active disease in every patient. A single count supports this clonotype. Its specificity is not known. This may stem from a read error, because a much larger clone lies one nucleotide away. Per germline, CDR1 ENHRY and CDR2 SYGVKD. The length of the CDR3 is 14 residues. The sequence came from a donor aged 40 or over with multiple myeloma. The chain couples TRBV10-3 to TRBJ2-2; D might be TRBD2 (5 bases). The material sequenced was a population of CD138-negative cells sorted from bone marrow. The CDR3 here is CATSVLLDTGELLF. In DNA form, the CDR3 reads TGTGCCACCTCGGTCCTTTTAGACACCGGGGAGCTGTTGTTT.